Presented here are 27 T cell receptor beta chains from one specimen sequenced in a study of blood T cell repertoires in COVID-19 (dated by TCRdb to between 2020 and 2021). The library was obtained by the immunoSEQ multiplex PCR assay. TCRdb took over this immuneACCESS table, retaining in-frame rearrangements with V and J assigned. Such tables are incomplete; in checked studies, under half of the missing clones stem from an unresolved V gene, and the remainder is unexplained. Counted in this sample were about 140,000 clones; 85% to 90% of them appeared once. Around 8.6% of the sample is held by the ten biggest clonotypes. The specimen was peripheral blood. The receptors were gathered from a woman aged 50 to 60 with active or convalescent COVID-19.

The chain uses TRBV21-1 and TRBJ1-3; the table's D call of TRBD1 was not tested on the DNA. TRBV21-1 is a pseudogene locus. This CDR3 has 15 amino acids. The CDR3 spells CASSNRGHPGNTIYF. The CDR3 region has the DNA TGTGCCAGCAGCAATAGGGGACATCCGGGAAACACCATATATTTT.

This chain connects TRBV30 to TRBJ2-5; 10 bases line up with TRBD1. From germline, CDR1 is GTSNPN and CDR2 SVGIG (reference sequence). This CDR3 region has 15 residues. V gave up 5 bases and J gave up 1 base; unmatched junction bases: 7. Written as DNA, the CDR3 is TGTGCCTGGGACAGGACAGGGGGAGGCCAAGAGACCCAGTACTTC. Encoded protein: CAWDRTGGGQETQYF.

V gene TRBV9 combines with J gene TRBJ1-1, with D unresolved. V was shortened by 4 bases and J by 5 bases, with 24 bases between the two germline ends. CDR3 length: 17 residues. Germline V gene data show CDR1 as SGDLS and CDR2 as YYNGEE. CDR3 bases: TGTGCCAGCAGCCCACCGGGTACCGGAGCCTACGGGACTGAAGCTTTCTTT. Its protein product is CASSPPGTGAYGTEAFF.

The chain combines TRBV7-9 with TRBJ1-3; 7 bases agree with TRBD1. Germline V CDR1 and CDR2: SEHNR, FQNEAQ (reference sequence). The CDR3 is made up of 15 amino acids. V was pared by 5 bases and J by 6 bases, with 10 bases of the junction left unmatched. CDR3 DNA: TGTGCCAGCAGCCGAATTAAAACAGGGGCAAACACCATATATTTT. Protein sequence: CASSRIKTGANTIYF.

The DNA of the CDR3 is TGTGCCAGCAGTTACTCGAGGCAGGGACAGCCCCAGCATTTT. Encoded protein: CASSYSRQGQPQHF. The chain links TRBV6-5 to TRBJ1-5; TRBD1 might be the D (5 bases). Trimming took 0 bases from V and 7 from J, leaving 10 bases between them. CDR1 and CDR2 (germline): MNHEY, SVGAGI. The CDR3 contains 14 residues.

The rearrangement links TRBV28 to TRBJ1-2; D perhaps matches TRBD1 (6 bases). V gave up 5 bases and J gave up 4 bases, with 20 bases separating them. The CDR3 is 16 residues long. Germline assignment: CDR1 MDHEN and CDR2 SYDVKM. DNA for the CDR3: TGTGCCAGCAGTCTGGCAGGGGCCCAGAGTGGCTATGGCTACACCTTC. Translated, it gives CASSLAGAQSGYGYTF.

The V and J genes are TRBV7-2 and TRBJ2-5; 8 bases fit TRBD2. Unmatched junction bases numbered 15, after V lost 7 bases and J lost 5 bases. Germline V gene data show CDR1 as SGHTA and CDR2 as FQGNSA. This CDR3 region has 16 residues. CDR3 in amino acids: CASTVESGGPQETQYF. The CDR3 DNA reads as TGTGCCAGCACCGTCGAGTCGGGAGGGCCCCAGGAGACCCAGTACTTC.

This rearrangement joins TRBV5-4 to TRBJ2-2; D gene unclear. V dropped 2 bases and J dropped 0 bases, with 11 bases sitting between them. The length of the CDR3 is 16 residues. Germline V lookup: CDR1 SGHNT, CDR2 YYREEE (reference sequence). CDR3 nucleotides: TGTGCCAGCAGCTTCAAGAAACCTACGAACACCGGGGAGCTGTTTTTT. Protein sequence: CASSFKKPTNTGELFF.

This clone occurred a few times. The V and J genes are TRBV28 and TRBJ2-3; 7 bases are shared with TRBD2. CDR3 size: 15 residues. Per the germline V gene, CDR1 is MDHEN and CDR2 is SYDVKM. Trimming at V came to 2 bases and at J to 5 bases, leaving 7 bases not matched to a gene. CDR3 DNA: TGTGCCAGCAGTTTAGTGGGAGGGATCGTAGATACGCAGTATTTT. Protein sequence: CASSLVGGIVDTQYF. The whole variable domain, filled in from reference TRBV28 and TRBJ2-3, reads DVKVTQSSRYLVKRTGEKVFLECVQDMDHENMFWYRQDPGLGLRLIYFSYDVKMKEKGDIPEGYSVSREKKERFSLILESASTNQTSMYLCASSLVGGIVDTQYFGPGTRLTVL.

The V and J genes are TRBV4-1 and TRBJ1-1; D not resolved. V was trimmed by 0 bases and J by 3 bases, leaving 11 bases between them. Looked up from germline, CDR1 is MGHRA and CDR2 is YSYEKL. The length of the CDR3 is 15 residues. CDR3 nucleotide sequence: TGCGCCAGCAGCCAAGATCGGGAAGGCTACACTGAAGCTTTCTTT. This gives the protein CASSQDREGYTEAFF.

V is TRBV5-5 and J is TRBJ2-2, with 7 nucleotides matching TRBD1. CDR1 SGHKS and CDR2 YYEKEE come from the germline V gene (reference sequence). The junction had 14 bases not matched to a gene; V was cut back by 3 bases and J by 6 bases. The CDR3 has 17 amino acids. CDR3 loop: CASSSRQGTVYPGELFF. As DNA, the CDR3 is TGTGCCAGCAGCTCCAGACAGGGAACTGTCTATCCCGGGGAGCTGTTTTTT.

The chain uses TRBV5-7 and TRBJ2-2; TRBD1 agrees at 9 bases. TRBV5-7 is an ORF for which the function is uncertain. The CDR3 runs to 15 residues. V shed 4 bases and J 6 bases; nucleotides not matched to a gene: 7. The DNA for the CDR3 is TGTGCCAGCAGCCCCACAGGGGGCGCGGCCGGGGAGCTGTTTTTT. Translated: CASSPTGGAAGELFF.

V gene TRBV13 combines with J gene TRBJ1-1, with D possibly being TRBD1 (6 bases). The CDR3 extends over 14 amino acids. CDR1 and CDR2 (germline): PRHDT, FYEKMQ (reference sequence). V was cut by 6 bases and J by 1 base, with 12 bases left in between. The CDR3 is CASRRGGGNTEAFF. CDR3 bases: TGTGCCAGCAGACGGGGGGGCGGGAACACTGAAGCTTTCTTT.

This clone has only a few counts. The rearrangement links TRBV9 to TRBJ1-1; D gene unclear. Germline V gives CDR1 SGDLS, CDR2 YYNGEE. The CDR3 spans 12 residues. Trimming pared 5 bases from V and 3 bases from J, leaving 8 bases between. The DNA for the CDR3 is TGTGCCAGCAGTGGGCAGGACACTGAAGCTTTCTTT. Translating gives CASSGQDTEAFF. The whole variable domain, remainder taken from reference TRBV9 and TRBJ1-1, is DSGVTQTPKHLITATGQRVTLRCSPRSGDLSVYWYQQSLDQGLQFLIQYYNGEERAKGNILERFSAQQFPDLHSELNLSSLELGDSALYFCASSGQDTEAFFGQGTRLTVV.

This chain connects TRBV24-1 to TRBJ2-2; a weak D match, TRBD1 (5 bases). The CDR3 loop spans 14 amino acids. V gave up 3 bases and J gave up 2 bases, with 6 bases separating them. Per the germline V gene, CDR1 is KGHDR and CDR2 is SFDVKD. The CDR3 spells CATSDRTNTGELFF. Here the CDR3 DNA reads TGTGCCACCAGTGATCGGACAAACACCGGGGAGCTGTTTTTT.

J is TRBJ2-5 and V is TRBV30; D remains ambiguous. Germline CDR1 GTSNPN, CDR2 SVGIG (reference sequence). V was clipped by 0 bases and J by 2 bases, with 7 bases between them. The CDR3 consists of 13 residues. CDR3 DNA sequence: TGTGCCTGGAGTGTAACTATACAAGAGACCCAGTACTTC. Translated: CAWSVTIQETQYF.

The CDR3: CASSPQTGGRRNTIYF. CDR3 in DNA: TGTGCCAGTAGTCCCCAGACAGGCGGGAGGAGAAACACCATATATTTT. The chain carries TRBV19 and TRBJ1-3, with TRBD1 as a possible D gene (6 bases). V lost 5 bases, J lost 5 bases, and 19 bases lay in between. Germline V gene sequence: CDR1 LNHDA, CDR2 SQIVND (reference sequence). The CDR3 has 16 residues.

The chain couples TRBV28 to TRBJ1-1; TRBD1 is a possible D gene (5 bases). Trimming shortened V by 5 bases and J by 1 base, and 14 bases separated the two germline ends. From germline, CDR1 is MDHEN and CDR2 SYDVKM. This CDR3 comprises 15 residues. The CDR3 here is CASSLQTDTNTEAFF. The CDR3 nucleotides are TGTGCCAGCAGTCTTCAGACAGACACGAACACTGAAGCTTTCTTT.

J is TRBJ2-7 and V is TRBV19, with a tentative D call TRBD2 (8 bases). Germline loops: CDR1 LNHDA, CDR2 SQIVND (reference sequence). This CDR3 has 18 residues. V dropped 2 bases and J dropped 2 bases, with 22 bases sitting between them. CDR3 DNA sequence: TGTGCCAGTAGTATAAGGACCCCGGGAGGGGGCCAAGCCTACGAGCAGTACTTC. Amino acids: CASSIRTPGGGQAYEQYF.

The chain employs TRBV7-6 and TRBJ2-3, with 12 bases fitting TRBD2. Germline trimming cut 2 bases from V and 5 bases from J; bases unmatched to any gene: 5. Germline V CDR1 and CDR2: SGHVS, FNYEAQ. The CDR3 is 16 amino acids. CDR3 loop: CASSLLAGGRGDTQYF. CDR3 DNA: TGTGCCAGCAGCTTACTAGCGGGAGGGCGGGGAGATACGCAGTATTTT.

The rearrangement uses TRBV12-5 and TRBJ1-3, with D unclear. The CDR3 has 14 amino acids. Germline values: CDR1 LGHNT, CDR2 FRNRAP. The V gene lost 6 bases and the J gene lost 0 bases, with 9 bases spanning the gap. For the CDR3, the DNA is TGTGCTAGTGGACTTCCCTACTCTGGAAACACCATATATTTT. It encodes CASGLPYSGNTIYF.

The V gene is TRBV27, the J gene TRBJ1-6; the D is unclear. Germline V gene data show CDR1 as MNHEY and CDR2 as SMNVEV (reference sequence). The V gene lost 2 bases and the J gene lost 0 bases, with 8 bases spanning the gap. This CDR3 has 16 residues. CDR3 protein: CASSLTASSYNSPLHF. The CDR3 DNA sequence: TGTGCCAGCAGTTTAACTGCAAGCTCCTATAATTCACCCCTCCACTTT.

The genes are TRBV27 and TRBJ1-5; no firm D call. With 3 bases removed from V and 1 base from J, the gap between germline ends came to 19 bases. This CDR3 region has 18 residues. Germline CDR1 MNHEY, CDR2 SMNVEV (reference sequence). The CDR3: CASSFRRPAAASNQPQHF. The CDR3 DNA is TGTGCCAGCAGTTTCCGTCGCCCTGCGGCGGCAAGCAATCAGCCCCAGCATTTT.

CDR3 nucleotide sequence: TGTGCCAGCAGCCATAAGGCTCACCGGGGTTATATGAACACTGAAGCTTTCTTT. Its translation: CASSHKAHRGYMNTEAFF. The rearrangement uses TRBV14 and TRBJ1-1; D remains unclear. Trimming removed 3 bases at V and 0 bases at J, with 20 bases between. Germline lookup yields CDR1 SGHDN and CDR2 FVKESK. This CDR3 contains 18 residues.

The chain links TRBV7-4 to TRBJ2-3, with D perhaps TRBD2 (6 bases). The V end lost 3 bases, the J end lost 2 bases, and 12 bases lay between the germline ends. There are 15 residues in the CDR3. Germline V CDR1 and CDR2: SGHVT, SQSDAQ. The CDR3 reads CASSLRDSYTDTQYF. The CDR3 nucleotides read TGTGCCAGCAGCTTGAGGGACTCCTACACAGATACGCAGTATTTT.

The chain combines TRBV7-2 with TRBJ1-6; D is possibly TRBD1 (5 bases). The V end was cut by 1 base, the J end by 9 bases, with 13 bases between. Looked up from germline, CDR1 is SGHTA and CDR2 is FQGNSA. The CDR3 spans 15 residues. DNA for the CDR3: TGTGCCAGCAGCTTAGAAGGAGGGGAAAGTTCACCCCTCCACTTT. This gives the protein CASSLEGGESSPLHF.

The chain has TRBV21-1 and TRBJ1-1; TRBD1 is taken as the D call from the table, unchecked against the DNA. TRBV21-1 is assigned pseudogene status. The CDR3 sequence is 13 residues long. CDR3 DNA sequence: TGTGCCAGCAGCAAGAAAGGGGGCAGTGAAGCTTTCTTT. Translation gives CASSKKGGSEAFF.